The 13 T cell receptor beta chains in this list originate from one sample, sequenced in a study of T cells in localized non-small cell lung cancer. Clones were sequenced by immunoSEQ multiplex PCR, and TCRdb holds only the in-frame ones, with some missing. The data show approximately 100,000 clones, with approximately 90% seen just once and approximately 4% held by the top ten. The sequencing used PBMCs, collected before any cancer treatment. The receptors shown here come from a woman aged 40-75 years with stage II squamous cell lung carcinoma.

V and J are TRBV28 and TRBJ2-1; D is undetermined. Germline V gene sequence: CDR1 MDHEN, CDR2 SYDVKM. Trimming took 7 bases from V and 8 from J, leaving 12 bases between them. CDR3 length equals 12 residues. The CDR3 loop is CASTPGRDEQFF. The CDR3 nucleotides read TGTGCCAGCACCCCCGGAAGGGATGAGCAGTTCTTC. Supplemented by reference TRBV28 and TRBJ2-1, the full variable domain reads DVKVTQSSRYLVKRTGEKVFLECVQDMDHENMFWYRQDPGLGLRLIYFSYDVKMKEKGDIPEGYSVSREKKERFSLILESASTNQTSMYLCASTPGRDEQFFGPGTRLTVL.

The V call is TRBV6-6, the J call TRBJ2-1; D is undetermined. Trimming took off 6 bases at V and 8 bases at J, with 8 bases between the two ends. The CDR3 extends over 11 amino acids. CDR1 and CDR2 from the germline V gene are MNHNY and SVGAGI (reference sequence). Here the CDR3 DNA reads TGTGCCAGCAGCAATCTGGATGAGCAGTTCTTC. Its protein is CASSNLDEQFF.

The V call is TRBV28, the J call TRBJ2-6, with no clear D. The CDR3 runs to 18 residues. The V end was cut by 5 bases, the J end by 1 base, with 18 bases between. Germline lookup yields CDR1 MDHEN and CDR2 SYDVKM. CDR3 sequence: CASSPVIGLGSGANVLTF. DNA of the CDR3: TGTGCCAGCAGTCCCGTAATAGGCCTCGGGTCTGGGGCCAACGTCCTGACTTTC.

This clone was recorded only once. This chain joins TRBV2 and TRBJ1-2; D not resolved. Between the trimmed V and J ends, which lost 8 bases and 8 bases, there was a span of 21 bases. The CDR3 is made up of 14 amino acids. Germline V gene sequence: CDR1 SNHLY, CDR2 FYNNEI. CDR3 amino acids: CASLSNTAVIGYTF. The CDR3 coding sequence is TGTGCCAGCCTCTCAAACACAGCCGTTATCGGCTACACCTTC.

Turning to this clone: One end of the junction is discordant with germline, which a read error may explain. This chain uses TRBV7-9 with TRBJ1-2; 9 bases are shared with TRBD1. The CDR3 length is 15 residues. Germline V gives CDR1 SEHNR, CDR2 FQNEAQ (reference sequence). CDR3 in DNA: TGTGCCAGCACCTTAGGGGACAGGGCTAACTATGGCTACACCTTC. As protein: CASTLGDRANYGYTF.

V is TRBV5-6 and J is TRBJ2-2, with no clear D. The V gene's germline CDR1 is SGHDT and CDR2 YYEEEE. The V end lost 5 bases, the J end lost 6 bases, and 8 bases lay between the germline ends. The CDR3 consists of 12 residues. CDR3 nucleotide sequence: TGTGCCAGCAGTCTAGTGCCCGGGGAGCTGTTTTTT. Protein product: CASSLVPGELFF.

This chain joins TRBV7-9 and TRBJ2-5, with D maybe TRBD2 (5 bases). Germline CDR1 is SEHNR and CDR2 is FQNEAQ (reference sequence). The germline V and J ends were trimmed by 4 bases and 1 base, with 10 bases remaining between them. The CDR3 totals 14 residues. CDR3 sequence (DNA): TGTGCCAGCAGCTCCCTAGCACCCCAAGAGACCCAGTACTTC. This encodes CASSSLAPQETQYF. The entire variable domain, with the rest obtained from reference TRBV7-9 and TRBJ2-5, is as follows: DTGVSQNPRHKITKRGQNVTFRCDPISEHNRLYWYRQTLGQGPEFLTYFQNEAQLEKSRLLSDRFSAERPKGSFSTLEIQRTEQGDSAMYLCASSSLAPQETQYFGPGTRLLVL.

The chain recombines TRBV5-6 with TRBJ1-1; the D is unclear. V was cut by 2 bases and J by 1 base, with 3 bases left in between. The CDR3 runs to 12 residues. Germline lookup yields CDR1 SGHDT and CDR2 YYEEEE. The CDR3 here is CASSFRNTEAFF. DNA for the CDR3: TGTGCCAGCAGCTTTCGGAACACTGAAGCTTTCTTT.

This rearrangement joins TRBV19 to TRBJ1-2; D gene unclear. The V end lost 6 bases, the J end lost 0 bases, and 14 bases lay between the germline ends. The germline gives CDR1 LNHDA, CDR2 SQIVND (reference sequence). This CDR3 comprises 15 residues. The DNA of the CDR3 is TGTGCCAGTAGACTGAAGACGGTAGCTAACTATGGCTACACCTTC. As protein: CASRLKTVANYGYTF.

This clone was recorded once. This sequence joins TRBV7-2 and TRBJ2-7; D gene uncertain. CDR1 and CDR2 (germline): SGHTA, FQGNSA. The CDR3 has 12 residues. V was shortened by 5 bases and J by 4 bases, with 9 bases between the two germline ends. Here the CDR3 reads CASSPSAYEQYF. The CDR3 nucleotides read TGTGCCAGCAGCCCCTCGGCGTACGAGCAGTACTTC.

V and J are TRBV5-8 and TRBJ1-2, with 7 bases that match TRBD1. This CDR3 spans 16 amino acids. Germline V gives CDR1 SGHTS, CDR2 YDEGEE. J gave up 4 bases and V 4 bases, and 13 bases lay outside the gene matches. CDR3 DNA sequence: TGTGCCAGCAGCACTCGGGACAGAACACCTCTCTATGGCTACACCTTC. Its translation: CASSTRDRTPLYGYTF.

The CDR3 protein is CASSLPQGGNTEAFF. CDR3 DNA sequence: TGTGCCAGCAGCTTACCCCAGGGGGGGAACACTGAAGCTTTCTTT. The V and J genes are TRBV7-9 and TRBJ1-1; 7 nucleotides match TRBD1. V lost 2 bases, J lost 1 base, and 4 bases stayed unmatched. This CDR3 spans 15 amino acids. Germline CDR1 reads SEHNR; CDR2 reads FQNEAQ (reference sequence).

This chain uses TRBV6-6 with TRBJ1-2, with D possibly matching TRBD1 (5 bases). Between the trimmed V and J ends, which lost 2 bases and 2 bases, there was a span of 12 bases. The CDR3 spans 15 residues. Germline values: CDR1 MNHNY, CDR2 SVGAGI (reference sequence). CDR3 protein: CASSYQPGANYGYTF. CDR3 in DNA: TGTGCCAGCAGTTACCAGCCCGGGGCGAACTATGGCTACACCTTC.